A single sample gave rise to the 32 T cell receptor beta chains below, sequenced in a study of T cells in Graves' hyperthyroidism and ophthalmopathy (dated by TCRdb to the late 2010s). The receptor library was made with multiplex PCR. The listed sequencing device is Illumina HiSeq 2000. The TCR beta CDR3 regions were amplified from RNA transcripts. The TCR CDR3 was subjected to a first round of RT-PCR using the HTBI primer set and the Qiagen OneStep RT-PCR kit. The public reads were reprocessed in TCRdb via fastp at Q25 and MiXCR, keeping in-frame beta chains. Every CDR3 protein is listed once, alongside the most common genes and DNA of its rows. The sample includes 600,000 to 750,000 distinct CDR3 sequences, with roughly 17% observed a single time. The top ten constitute around a sixth of the sample. Sequenced sample: blood. These receptors were obtained from a man aged 50 to 59 with Graves' hyperthyroidism.

The chain carries TRBV28 and TRBJ2-1, with a tentative D call TRBD1 (6 bases). Deletions cut 6 bases from V and 10 bases from J, with 13 bases between. The CDR3 runs 12 residues. Germline assignment: CDR1 MDHEN and CDR2 SYDVKM. CDR3 amino acids: CASRPQGREQFF. The CDR3 DNA reads TGTGCCAGCAGACCACAGGGTCGGGAGCAGTTCTTC.

The V call is TRBV6-2 or TRBV6-3, the J call TRBJ2-3; the D gene is possibly TRBD1 (6 bases). The CDR3 runs to 16 residues. Trimming pared 0 bases from V and 2 bases from J, leaving 12 bases between. Germline V gene data show CDR1 as MNHEY and CDR2 as SVGEGT. The CDR3 DNA follows: TGTGCCAGCAGTTACTCTATTGGACAGACCACAGATACGCAGTATTTT. Protein sequence: CASSYSIGQTTDTQYF.

The V and J genes are TRBV29-1 and TRBJ2-1; D is ambiguous. CDR1 and CDR2 from the germline V gene are SQVTM and ANQGSEA. There are 11 residues in the CDR3. CDR3: CRVTEYDEQFF. The CDR3 coding sequence is TGCAGGGTCACAGAATACGATGAGCAGTTCTTC.

V usage is TRBV24-1 and J usage is TRBJ2-7; no reliable D call. CDR3 length equals 12 residues. The germline CDR1 and CDR2 sequences are KGHDR and SFDVKD. V was pared by 9 bases and J by 2 bases, with 10 bases between. The CDR3 loop reads CATRPATYEQYF. CDR3 bases: TGTGCCACCCGGCCGGCCACCTACGAGCAGTACTTC.

This clonotype was seen a few times. This likely comes from a read error, as the CDR3 has no conserved phenylalanine or tryptophan at its end. The V call is TRBV6-5, the J call TRBJ2-7; 8 positions agree with TRBD1. CDR1 is MNHEY, CDR2 SVGAGI, per germline. The ends lost 4 bases at V and 2 bases at J; junction bases unmatched: 4. CDR3 length: 14 amino acids. CDR3 DNA: TGTGCCAGCAGTTCCCCGGGACAGGCCTACGAGCAGTACCTC. Encoded protein: CASSSPGQAYEQYL.

This clonotype was seen ten or more times. The gene calls are TRBV28 and TRBJ1-1; 8 bases fit TRBD1. CDR3 size: 14 residues. With V trimmed by 4 bases and J by 11 bases, 12 bases remained unmatched. The germline V gene encodes CDR1 MDHEN and CDR2 SYDVKM. The CDR3 bases are TGTGCCAGCAGTTCGTTCAGCCGGGGACAGGATGCTTTCTTT. It is translated as CASSSFSRGQDAFF.

The genes are TRBV5-1 and TRBJ1-4; weak D call: TRBD1 (5 bases). The CDR3 is 14 amino acids. Germline V CDR1 and CDR2: SGHRS, YFSETQ. With 4 bases removed from V and 4 bases from J, the gap between germline ends came to 11 bases. The CDR3 nucleotides are TGCGCCAGCAGCACGGGACCAAGTAATGAAAAACTGTTTTTT. Protein: CASSTGPSNEKLFF. The full variable domain, its missing parts supplied by reference TRBV5-1 and TRBJ1-4, is KAGVTQTPRYLIKTRGQQVTLSCSPISGHRSVSWYQQTPGQGLQFLFEYFSETQRNKGNFPGRFSGRQFSNSRSEMNVSTLELGDSALYLCASSTGPSNEKLFFGSGTQLSVL.

J is TRBJ2-3 and V is TRBV10-3; D unresolved. Germline CDR1 and CDR2: ENHRY and SYGVKD. This CDR3 is 14 amino acids long. V was shortened by 0 bases and J by 6 bases, with 10 bases between the two germline ends. CDR3 region: CAISESVTRDTQYF. CDR3 DNA: TGTGCCATCAGTGAGTCCGTTACTCGTGATACGCAGTATTTT.

This clonotype was seen repeatedly, ten times or more. This chain connects TRBV27 to TRBJ1-2; D not certain. The CDR3 has 13 residues. The V and J ends lost 3 bases and 6 bases respectively, with 11 bases between them. Germline V CDR1 and CDR2: MNHEY, SMNVEV (reference sequence). CDR3 amino acids: CASSLVGLDGYTF. Here the CDR3 DNA reads TGTGCCAGCAGTTTGGTAGGGTTGGATGGCTACACCTTC.

This chain joins TRBV2 and TRBJ1-5, with a tentative D call TRBD1 (6 bases). Germline assignment: CDR1 SNHLY and CDR2 FYNNEI. The CDR3 spans 14 residues. V was shortened by 2 bases and J by 5 bases, with 10 bases between the two germline ends. The DNA of the CDR3 is TGTGCCAGCAGTGAAAGGTCAGGGGATCAGCCCCAGCATTTT. Translating gives CASSERSGDQPQHF.

This clonotype was counted many times. This rearrangement joins TRBV12-3 or TRBV12-4 to TRBJ2-6, with D unclear. V shed 6 bases and J shed 4 bases, with 16 bases lying between them. The CDR3 totals 16 residues. The CDR3 bases are TGTGCCAGCAGCCGACACGTCCGTTGGGGGGCCAACGTCCTGACTTTC. This gives the protein CASSRHVRWGANVLTF.

The J gene is TRBJ1-4, the V gene TRBV19; no firm D call. Trimming shortened V by 1 base and J by 8 bases, and 20 bases separated the two germline ends. The CDR3 is 17 amino acids. The germline V gene has CDR1 LNHDA and CDR2 SQIVND (reference sequence). CDR3 sequence reads: CASSIVSTARPREKLFF. DNA of the CDR3: TGTGCCAGTAGTATAGTCTCGACGGCAAGGCCCCGGGAAAAACTGTTTTTT. The whole variable domain, filled in from reference TRBV19 and TRBJ1-4, reads DGGITQSPKYLFRKEGQNVTLSCEQNLNHDAMYWYRQDPGQGLRLIYYSQIVNDFQKGDIAEGYSVSREKKESFPLTVTSAQKNPTAFYLCASSIVSTARPREKLFFGSGTQLSVL.

The chain combines TRBV5-1 with TRBJ2-7; TRBD1 might be the D (6 bases). Germline CDR1 SGHRS, CDR2 YFSETQ. Trimming removed 3 bases from V and 5 bases from J, with 15 bases in between. CDR3 size: 14 residues. This chain's CDR3 is CASSYRDNYHEQYF. In nucleotides, the CDR3 is TGCGCCAGCAGCTACCGGGACAATTACCACGAGCAGTACTTC.

This clonotype was seen at least ten times. This sequence joins TRBV5-4 and TRBJ1-2; D is ambiguous. CDR1 is SGHNT and CDR2 is YYREEE in the germline V gene (reference sequence). V was clipped by 0 bases and J by 5 bases, with 8 bases between them. CDR3 size: 13 residues. In DNA form, the CDR3 reads TGTGCCAGCAGCTTGGATTCTTCTTATGGCTACACCTTC. It encodes CASSLDSSYGYTF. Together with reference TRBV5-4 and TRBJ1-2, the CDR3 gives the full variable domain: ETGVTQSPTHLIKTRGQQVTLRCSSQSGHNTVSWYQQALGQGPQFIFQYYREEENGRGNFPPRFSGLQFPNYSSELNVNALELDDSALYLCASSLDSSYGYTFGSGTRLTVV.

At least ten counts were recorded for this clonotype. V is TRBV2 and J is TRBJ1-1; weak D call: TRBD1 (6 bases). This CDR3 contains 15 residues. From germline, CDR1 is SNHLY and CDR2 FYNNEI. Trimming took off 7 bases at V and 4 bases at J, with 19 bases between the two ends. CDR3 nucleotide sequence: TGTGCCAGCATCCCTGGTGGGGGGCCAGGCACTGAAGCTTTCTTT. This sequence encodes CASIPGGGPGTEAFF.

The table lists this clonotype with many counts. V usage is TRBV12-3 or TRBV12-4 and J usage is TRBJ1-2, with 9 bases that match TRBD1. V was pared by 6 bases and J by 1 base, with 3 bases of the junction left unmatched. This CDR3 is 14 amino acids long. DNA for the CDR3: TGTGCCAGCAGACAGGGGGCCATTAACTATGGCTACACCTTC. It is translated as CASRQGAINYGYTF.

This chain connects TRBV20-1 to TRBJ2-3; weak D call: TRBD2 (5 bases). The CDR3 has 12 amino acids. Germline-derived CDR1 and CDR2 are DFQATT and SNEGSKA (reference sequence). Trimming cost V 2 bases and J 7 bases, with 10 bases left between them. This chain's CDR3 is CSARPDYHTQYF. CDR3 nucleotides: TGCAGTGCTAGACCTGACTACCATACGCAGTATTTT.

This clonotype was counted a few times. The rearrangement uses TRBV28 and TRBJ1-5, with 7 bases fitting TRBD1. CDR3 length: 14 residues. V gave up 3 bases and J gave up 6 bases; unmatched junction bases: 5. Germline-derived CDR1 and CDR2 are MDHEN and SYDVKM. The CDR3 here is CASSLGPGGQPQHF. The CDR3 nucleotides read TGTGCCAGCAGTTTGGGGCCAGGGGGTCAGCCCCAGCATTTT.

Comment on this clonotype: A read error is possible here, since a much larger clone lies one base away. J is TRBJ2-3 and V is TRBV24-1, with unresolved D. Germline-derived CDR1 and CDR2 are KGHDR and SFDVKD. This CDR3 spans 17 amino acids. The V gene lost 3 bases and the J gene lost 0 bases, with 15 bases spanning the gap. CDR3 region: CATSDLGRNASTDTQYF. The CDR3 DNA sequence: TGTGCCACCAGTGATCTCGGACGTAACGCTAGCACAGATACGCAGTATTTT.

This clonotype was recorded many times. The rearrangement uses TRBV2 and TRBJ1-4, with D unresolved. The CDR3 covers 15 residues. Germline V gene data show CDR1 as SNHLY and CDR2 as FYNNEI. Trimming shortened V by 0 bases and J by 8 bases, and 13 bases separated the two germline ends. CDR3 sequence (DNA): TGTGCCAGCAGTGAAGCTGGCAGACCCTGGGAAAAACTGTTTTTT. Translation gives CASSEAGRPWEKLFF.

The table lists this clonotype with a few counts. The chain joins TRBV9 to TRBJ2-1, with 8 bases that match TRBD1. The trim removed 0 bases at V and 3 bases at J, leaving 8 bases unmatched. This CDR3 has 17 amino acids. Germline CDR1 is SGDLS and CDR2 is YYNGEE. The CDR3: CASSVVGRGRGYNEQFF. The CDR3 DNA follows: TGTGCCAGCAGCGTAGTCGGCAGGGGGCGAGGCTACAATGAGCAGTTCTTC.

This rearrangement joins TRBV28 to TRBJ2-7; 7 bases align to TRBD2. J gave up 6 bases and V 5 bases, and 16 bases lay outside the gene matches. Germline V CDR1 and CDR2: MDHEN, SYDVKM. The CDR3 extends over 16 amino acids. The CDR3 nucleotides read TGTGCCAGCAGTCTGGGGGGAGGGAGGATCCCTACCGAGCAGTACTTC. Translated, it gives CASSLGGGRIPTEQYF.

This clonotype was observed a few times. Mismatch with germline at one junction end may stem from a read error. The chain combines TRBV27 with TRBJ2-1; D is ambiguous. This CDR3 region has 13 residues. The germline V gene encodes CDR1 MNHEY and CDR2 SMNVEV (reference sequence). The CDR3 spells CASSLGSTNEQLF. The CDR3 nucleotides read TGTGCCAGCAGTCTCGGATCTACCAATGAGCAGCTCTTC.

In DNA form, the CDR3 reads TGCGCCAGCAGCCAAGCCCCACTAGCGGGAGACAAAGATACGCAGTATTTT. This translates into CASSQAPLAGDKDTQYF. V usage is TRBV4-1 and J usage is TRBJ2-3; 11 nucleotides match TRBD2. The junction had 8 bases not matched to a gene; V was cut back by 1 base and J by 5 bases. There are 17 residues in the CDR3. Germline CDR1 and CDR2: MGHRA and YSYEKL.

With regard to this clonotype: The missing conserved phenylalanine or tryptophan at the end of this CDR3 makes a read error likely. The chain recombines TRBV12-3 or TRBV12-4 with TRBJ1-5; D gene unclear. The CDR3 has 17 amino acids. V gave up 5 bases and J gave up 0 bases, with 17 bases separating them. The CDR3, as DNA: TGTGCCAGCAGTGGGTGGTCGGGAAGAGGTAGCAATCAGCCCCAGCATTCT. Translating gives CASSGWSGRGSNQPQHS.

This clonotype was seen more than once but under ten times. This may stem from a read error, because a much larger clone lies one nucleotide away. V is TRBV27 and J is TRBJ2-1; D might be TRBD2 (6 bases). V dropped 6 bases and J dropped 6 bases, with 18 bases sitting between them. The CDR3 has 15 amino acids. CDR1 MNHEY and CDR2 SMNVEV come from the germline V gene (reference sequence). CDR3 protein: CASSERRGEVNEQFF. In DNA form, the CDR3 reads TGTGCCAGCAGCGAACGGCGGGGTGAGGTCAATGAGCAGTTCTTC.

This clonotype occurred many times. The chain links TRBV7-9 to TRBJ2-1, with a tentative D call TRBD1 (5 bases). Per germline, CDR1 SEHNR and CDR2 FQNEAQ (reference sequence). The CDR3 sequence is 15 residues long. The V gene lost 5 bases and the J gene lost 5 bases, with 16 bases spanning the gap. The CDR3 sequence: CASSPTGGANNEQFF. CDR3 DNA: TGTGCCAGCAGCCCAACGGGTGGGGCCAACAATGAGCAGTTCTTC.

This clonotype was counted only a few times. The rearrangement links TRBV2 to TRBJ2-3; D is perhaps TRBD1 or TRBD2 (5 bases each). CDR1 and CDR2 from the germline V gene are SNHLY and FYNNEI. The CDR3 loop spans 17 amino acids. V was pared by 6 bases and J by 2 bases, with 21 bases between. As DNA, the CDR3 is TGTGCCAGCAGCCAAGTGGGTCTGGGGGTCTACACAGATACGCAGTATTTT. This translates into CASSQVGLGVYTDTQYF. Using reference TRBV2 and TRBJ2-3 for the parts outside the CDR3, the full variable domain is EPEVTQTPSHQVTQMGQEVILRCVPISNHLYFYWYRQILGQKVEFLVSFYNNEISEKSEIFDDQFSVERPDGSNFTLKIRSTKLEDSAMYFCASSQVGLGVYTDTQYFGPGTRLTVL.

In this sample, this clonotype turned up many times. The rearrangement links TRBV28 to TRBJ1-6, with a possible D match to TRBD1 (6 bases). This CDR3 contains 13 residues. From germline, CDR1 is MDHEN and CDR2 SYDVKM. The CDR3 protein is CAAQGFLNSPLHF. In nucleotides, the CDR3 is TGTGCAGCACAGGGCTTCCTGAATTCACCCCTCCACTTT. Together with reference TRBV28 and TRBJ1-6, the CDR3 gives the full variable domain: DVKVTQSSRYLVKRTGEKVFLECVQDMDHENMFWYRQDPGLGLRLIYFSYDVKMKEKGDIPEGYSVSREKKERFSLILESASTNQTSMYLCAAQGFLNSPLHFGNGTRLTVT.

This chain uses TRBV5-6 with TRBJ2-7; 8 nucleotides agree with TRBD2. The CDR3 sequence is 15 residues long. Germline-derived CDR1 and CDR2 are SGHDT and YYEEEE. Trimming took 3 bases from V and 2 from J; bases not matched to a gene: 7. In DNA form, the CDR3 reads TGTGCCAGCAGCTGGGGGGTAGCGGGGACCTACGAGCAGTACTTC. This sequence encodes CASSWGVAGTYEQYF. The entire variable domain, with the rest obtained from reference TRBV5-6 and TRBJ2-7, is as follows: DAGVTQSPTHLIKTRGQQVTLRCSPKSGHDTVSWYQQALGQGPQFIFQYYEEEERQRGNFPDRFSGHQFPNYSSELNVNALLLGDSALYLCASSWGVAGTYEQYFGPGTRLTVT.

This clonotype was seen at least ten times. This chain uses TRBV12-3 or TRBV12-4 with TRBJ1-4; the D gene is possibly TRBD1 (5 bases). The CDR3 sequence is 17 residues long. Trimming removed 3 bases from V and 6 bases from J, with 20 bases in between. CDR3 amino acids: CASSFLLFGGSDEKLFF. The DNA of the CDR3 is TGTGCCAGCAGTTTTCTCCTTTTCGGGGGTTCGGATGAAAAACTGTTTTTT.

The chain joins TRBV19 to TRBJ2-2; TRBD2 matches 8 bases. Germline trimming cut 5 bases from V and 2 bases from J; bases unmatched to any gene: 10. The germline gives CDR1 LNHDA, CDR2 SQIVND (reference sequence). The CDR3 totals 17 residues. The DNA for the CDR3 is TGTGCCAGTAGTTTCGGAAGCGGGAGCACAAACACCGGGGAGCTGTTTTTT. This encodes CASSFGSGSTNTGELFF.